This T cell receptor beta chain was sequenced in a study of control samples from healthy donors and cancer patients. The repertoire was sequenced with immunoSEQ multiplex PCR; TCRdb's copy has only in-frame clones and lacks some. This sample yields more than 100,000 clones, of which roughly 92% are seen a single time; 7.8% belongs to the top ten. The sequence was collected from a woman younger than 35 in good health. The sequencing input was blood.

The CDR3 DNA sequence: TGTGCCAGCAGCTTAAAATACCAACCTGAGCCGGTAGGGACTACGAAGAACACCGGGGAGCTGTTTTTT. It yields the protein CASSLKYQPEPVGTTKNTGELFF. V gene TRBV7-3 combines with J gene TRBJ2-2; 7 bases align to TRBD2. The CDR3 length is 23 residues. The germline V gene encodes CDR1 SGHTA and CDR2 FQGTGA. V dropped 1 base and J dropped 1; count of bases not matched to a gene: 24. The whole variable domain, filled in from reference TRBV7-3 and TRBJ2-2, reads GAGVSQTPSNKVTEKGKYVELRCDPISGHTALYWYRQSLGQGPEFLIYFQGTGAADDSGLPNDRFFAVRPEGSVSTLKIQRTERGDSAVYLCASSLKYQPEPVGTTKNTGELFFGEGSRLTVL.